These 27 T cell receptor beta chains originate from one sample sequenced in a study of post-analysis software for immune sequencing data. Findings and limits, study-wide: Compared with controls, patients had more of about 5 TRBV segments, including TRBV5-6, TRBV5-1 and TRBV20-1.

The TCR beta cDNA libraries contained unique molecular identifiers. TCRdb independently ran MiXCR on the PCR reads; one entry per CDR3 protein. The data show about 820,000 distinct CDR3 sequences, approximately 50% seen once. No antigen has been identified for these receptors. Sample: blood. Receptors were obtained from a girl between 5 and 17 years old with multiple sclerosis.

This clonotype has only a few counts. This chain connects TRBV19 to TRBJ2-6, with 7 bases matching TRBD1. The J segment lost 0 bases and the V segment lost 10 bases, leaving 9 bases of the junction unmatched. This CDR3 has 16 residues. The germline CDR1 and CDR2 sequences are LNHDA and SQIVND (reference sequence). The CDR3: CATRQGYSSGANVLTF. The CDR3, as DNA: TGTGCCACCCGACAGGGTTATAGCTCTGGGGCCAACGTCCTGACTTTC. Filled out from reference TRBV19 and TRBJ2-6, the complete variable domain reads DGGITQSPKYLFRKEGQNVTLSCEQNLNHDAMYWYRQDPGQGLRLIYYSQIVNDFQKGDIAEGYSVSREKKESFPLTVTSAQKNPTAFYLCATRQGYSSGANVLTFGAGSRLTVL.

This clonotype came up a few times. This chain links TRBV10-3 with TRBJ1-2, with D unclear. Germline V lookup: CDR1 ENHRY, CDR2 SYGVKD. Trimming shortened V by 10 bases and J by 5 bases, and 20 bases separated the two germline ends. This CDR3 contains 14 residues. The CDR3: CATSSYPLGYGYTF. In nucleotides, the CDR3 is TGTGCCACATCTAGCTACCCCTTGGGGTATGGCTACACCTTC.

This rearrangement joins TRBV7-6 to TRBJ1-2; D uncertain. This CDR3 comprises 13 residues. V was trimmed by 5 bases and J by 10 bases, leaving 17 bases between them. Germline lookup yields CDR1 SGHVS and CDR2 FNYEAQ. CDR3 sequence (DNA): TGTGCCAGCAGCCTAGGAGGCGATAAGTACTACACCTTC. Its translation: CASSLGGDKYYTF. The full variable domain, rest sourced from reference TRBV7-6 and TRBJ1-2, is GAGVSQSPRYKVTKRGQDVALRCDPISGHVSLYWYRQALGQGPEFLTYFNYEAQQDKSGLPNDRFSAERPEGSISTLTIQRTEQRDSAMYRCASSLGGDKYYTFGSGTRLTVV.

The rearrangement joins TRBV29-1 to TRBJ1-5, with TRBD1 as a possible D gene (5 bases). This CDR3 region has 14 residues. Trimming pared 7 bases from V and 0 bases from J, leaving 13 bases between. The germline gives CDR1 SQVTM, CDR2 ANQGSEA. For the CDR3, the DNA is TGCAGCGCCAAGACAGATAGTAGCAATCAGCCCCAGCATTTT. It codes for CSAKTDSSNQPQHF.

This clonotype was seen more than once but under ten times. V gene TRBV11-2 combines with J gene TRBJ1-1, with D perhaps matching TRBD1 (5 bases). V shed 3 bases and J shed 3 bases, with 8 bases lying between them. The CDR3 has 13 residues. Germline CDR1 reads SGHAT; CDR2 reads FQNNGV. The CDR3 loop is CASSFEGYTEAFF. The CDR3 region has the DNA TGTGCCAGCAGCTTTGAGGGGTACACTGAAGCTTTCTTT.

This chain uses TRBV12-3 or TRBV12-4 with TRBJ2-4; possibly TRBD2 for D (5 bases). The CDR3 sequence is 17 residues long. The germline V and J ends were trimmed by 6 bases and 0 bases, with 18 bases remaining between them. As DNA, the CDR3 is TGTGCCAGCAGCCCCCGGACTGGGGTAATAGCCAAAAACATTCAGTACTTC. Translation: CASSPRTGVIAKNIQYF.

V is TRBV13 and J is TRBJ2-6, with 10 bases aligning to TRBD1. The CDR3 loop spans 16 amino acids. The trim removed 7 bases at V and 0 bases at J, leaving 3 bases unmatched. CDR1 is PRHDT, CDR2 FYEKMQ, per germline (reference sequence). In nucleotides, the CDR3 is TGTGCCAGCACAGACAGGGGGCTCTCTGGGGCCAACGTCCTGACTTTC. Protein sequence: CASTDRGLSGANVLTF.

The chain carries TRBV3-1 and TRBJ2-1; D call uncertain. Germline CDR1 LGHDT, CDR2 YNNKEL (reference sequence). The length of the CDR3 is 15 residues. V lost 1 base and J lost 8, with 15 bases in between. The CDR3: CASSQGLRMRDEQFF. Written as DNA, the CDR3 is TGTGCCAGCAGCCAAGGTCTGAGGATGCGCGATGAGCAGTTCTTC.

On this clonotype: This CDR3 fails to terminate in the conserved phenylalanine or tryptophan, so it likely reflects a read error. The CDR3 reads CASSTGLVHQETQYC. DNA of the CDR3: TGTGCTAGCAGCACCGGACTAGTTCACCAAGAGACCCAGTACTGC. This chain uses TRBV7-7 with TRBJ2-7; 7 bases are shared with TRBD2. TRBJ2-5 explains the end of the DNA better; the J call may be wrong. This CDR3 region has 15 residues. Germline V lookup: CDR1 SSHAT, CDR2 FNYEAQ (reference sequence).

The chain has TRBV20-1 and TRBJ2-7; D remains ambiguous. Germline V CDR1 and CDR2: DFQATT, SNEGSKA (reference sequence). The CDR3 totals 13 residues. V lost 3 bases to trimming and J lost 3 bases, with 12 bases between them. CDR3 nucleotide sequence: TGCAGTGCTAGTTTAAGGCCGAACTACGAGCAGTACTTC. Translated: CSASLRPNYEQYF.

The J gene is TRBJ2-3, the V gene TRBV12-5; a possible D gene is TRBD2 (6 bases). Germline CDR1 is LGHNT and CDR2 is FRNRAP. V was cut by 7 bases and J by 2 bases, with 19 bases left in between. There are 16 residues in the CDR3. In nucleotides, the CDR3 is TGTGCTAGTGCTCCCGGGCGGGCGGACTACACAGATACGCAGTATTTT. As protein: CASAPGRADYTDTQYF.

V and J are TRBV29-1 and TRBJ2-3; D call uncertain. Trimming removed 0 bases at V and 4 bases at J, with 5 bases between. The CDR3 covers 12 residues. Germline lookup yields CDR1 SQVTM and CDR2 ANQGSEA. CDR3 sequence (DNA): TGCAGCGTTGAAGATGGTGCAGATACGCAGTATTTT. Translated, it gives CSVEDGADTQYF.

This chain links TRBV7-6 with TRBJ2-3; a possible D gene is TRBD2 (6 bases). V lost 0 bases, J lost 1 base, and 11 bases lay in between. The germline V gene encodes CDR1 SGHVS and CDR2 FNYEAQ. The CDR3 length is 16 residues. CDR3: CASSLATRRGTDTQYF. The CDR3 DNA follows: TGTGCCAGCAGCTTAGCGACTAGACGGGGCACAGATACGCAGTATTTT.

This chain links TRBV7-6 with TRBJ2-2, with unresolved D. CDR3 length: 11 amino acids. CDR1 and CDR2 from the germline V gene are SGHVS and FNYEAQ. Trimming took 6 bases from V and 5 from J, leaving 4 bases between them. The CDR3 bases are TGTGCCAGCAGTCAGACCGGGGAGCTGTTTTTT. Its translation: CASSQTGELFF. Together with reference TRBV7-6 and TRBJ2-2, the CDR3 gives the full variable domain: GAGVSQSPRYKVTKRGQDVALRCDPISGHVSLYWYRQALGQGPEFLTYFNYEAQQDKSGLPNDRFSAERPEGSISTLTIQRTEQRDSAMYRCASSQTGELFFGEGSRLTVL.

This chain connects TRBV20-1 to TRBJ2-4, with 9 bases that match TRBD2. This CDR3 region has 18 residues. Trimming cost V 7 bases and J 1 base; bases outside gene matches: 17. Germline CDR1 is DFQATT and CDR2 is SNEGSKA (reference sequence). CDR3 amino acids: CSVRRASGRPGAKNIQYF. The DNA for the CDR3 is TGCAGTGTTCGCCGGGCCAGCGGGAGGCCAGGGGCCAAAAACATTCAGTACTTC.

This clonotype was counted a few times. CDR3 DNA sequence: TGTGCCAGCAGCTTAGAAGAATCAGGGGCAACCGAGCAGTACTTC. This encodes CASSLEESGATEQYF. The chain is built from TRBV7-8 and TRBJ2-7, with a weak D call TRBD1 (6 bases). CDR1 is SGHVS and CDR2 is FQNEAQ in the germline V gene. This CDR3 has 15 amino acids. V lost 1 base and J 6 bases, leaving 16 bases between the germline ends.

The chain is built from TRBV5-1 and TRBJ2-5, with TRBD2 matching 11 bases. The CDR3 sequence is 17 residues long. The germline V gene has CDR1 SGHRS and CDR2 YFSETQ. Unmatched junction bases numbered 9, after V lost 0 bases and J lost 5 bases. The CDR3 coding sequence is TGCGCCAGCAGCTTGGCTGTAGCGGGAGGGCCCGGGGAGACCCAGTACTTC. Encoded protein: CASSLAVAGGPGETQYF.

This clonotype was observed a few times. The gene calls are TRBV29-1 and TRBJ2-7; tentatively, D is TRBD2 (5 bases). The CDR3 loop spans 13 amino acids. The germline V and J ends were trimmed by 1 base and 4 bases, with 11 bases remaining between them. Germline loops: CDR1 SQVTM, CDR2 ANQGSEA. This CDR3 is CSVEALDGYEQYF. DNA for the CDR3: TGCAGCGTTGAAGCACTAGACGGATACGAGCAGTACTTC.

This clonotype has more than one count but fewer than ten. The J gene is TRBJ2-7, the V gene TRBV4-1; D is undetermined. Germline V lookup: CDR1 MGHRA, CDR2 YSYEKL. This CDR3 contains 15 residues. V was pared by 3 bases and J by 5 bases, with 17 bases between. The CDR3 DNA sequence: TGCGCCAGCAGCCAGGGGTACTCTCCAGACCACGAGCAGTACTTC. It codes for CASSQGYSPDHEQYF.

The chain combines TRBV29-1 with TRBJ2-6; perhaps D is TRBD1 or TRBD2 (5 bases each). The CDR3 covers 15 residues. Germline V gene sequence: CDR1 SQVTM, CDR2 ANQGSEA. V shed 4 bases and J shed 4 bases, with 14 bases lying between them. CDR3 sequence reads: CSVAGAMAGANVLTF. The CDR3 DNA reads TGCAGCGTTGCCGGGGCTATGGCCGGGGCCAACGTCCTGACTTTC.

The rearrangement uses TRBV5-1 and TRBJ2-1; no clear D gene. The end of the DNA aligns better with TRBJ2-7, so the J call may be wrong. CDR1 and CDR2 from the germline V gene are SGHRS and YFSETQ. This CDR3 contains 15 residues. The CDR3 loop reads CASSLVVSSSYEQYF. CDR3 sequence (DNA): TGCGCCAGCAGCTTGGTAGTTTCAAGCTCCTACGAGCAGTACTTC.

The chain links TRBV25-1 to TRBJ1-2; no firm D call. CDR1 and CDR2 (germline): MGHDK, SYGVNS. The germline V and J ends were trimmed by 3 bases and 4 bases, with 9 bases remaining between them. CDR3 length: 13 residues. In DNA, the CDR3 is TGTGCCAGCAGTGATATGGCGGGCTATGGCTACACCTTC. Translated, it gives CASSDMAGYGYTF.

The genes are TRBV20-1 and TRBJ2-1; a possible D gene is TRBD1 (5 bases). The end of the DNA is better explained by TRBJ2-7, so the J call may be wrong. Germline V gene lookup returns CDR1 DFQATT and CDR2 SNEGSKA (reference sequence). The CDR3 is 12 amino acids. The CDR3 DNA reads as TGCAGTGCGGGAAGGGCGGACAATGAGCAGTACTTC. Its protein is CSAGRADNEQYF.

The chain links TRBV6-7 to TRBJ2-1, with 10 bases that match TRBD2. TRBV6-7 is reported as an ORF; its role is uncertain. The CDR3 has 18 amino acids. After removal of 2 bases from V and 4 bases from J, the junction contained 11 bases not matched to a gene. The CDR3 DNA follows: TGTGCCAGCAGTTACGCGGGGAAGCGGGAGGGCCCTTACAATGAGCAGTTCTTC. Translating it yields CASSYAGKREGPYNEQFF.

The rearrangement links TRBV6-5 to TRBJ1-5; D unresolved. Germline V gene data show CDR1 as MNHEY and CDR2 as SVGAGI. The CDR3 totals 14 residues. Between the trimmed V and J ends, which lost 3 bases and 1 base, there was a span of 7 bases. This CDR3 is CASSYLSSNQPQHF. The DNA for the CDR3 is TGTGCCAGCAGTTATTTGTCCAGCAATCAGCCCCAGCATTTT.

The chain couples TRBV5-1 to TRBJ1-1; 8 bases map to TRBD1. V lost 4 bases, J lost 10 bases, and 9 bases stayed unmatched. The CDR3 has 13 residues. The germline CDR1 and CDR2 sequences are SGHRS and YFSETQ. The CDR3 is CASSLDRVSAAFF. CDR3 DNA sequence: TGCGCCAGCAGCCTGGACAGGGTATCTGCAGCTTTCTTT.

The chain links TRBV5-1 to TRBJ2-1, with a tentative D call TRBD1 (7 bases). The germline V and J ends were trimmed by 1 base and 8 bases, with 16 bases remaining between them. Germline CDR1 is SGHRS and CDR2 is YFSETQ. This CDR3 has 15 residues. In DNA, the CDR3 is TGCGCCAGCAGCTTGTGGGGCAGGGGGGAAGATGAGCAGTTCTTC. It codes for CASSLWGRGEDEQFF.